These T cell receptor beta chains were read from a single sample in a study of blood T cell repertoires in COVID-19. Sequencing used immunoSEQ multiplex PCR; TCRdb keeps in-frame clones, though not all of them. Counted here are 70,000 to 100,000 clones, roughly 90% occurring once; the ten biggest clones make up less than 2%. The specimen sequenced was peripheral blood. These receptors were taken from a man aged 55-75 years with acute or convalescent COVID-19. Both conserved end residues are part of each CDR3. The D gene is left open where the match is weak. Expanded clones are given a class, and other clones once, few, many or no size at all.

V gene,D gene,J gene,clone size,CDR3 DNA,CDR3 protein
TRBV4-2,.,TRBJ2-1,.,TGTGCCAGCAGCCAAGTTGGCGGGAATGAGCAGTTCTTC,CASSQVGGNEQFF
TRBV2,.,TRBJ2-7,.,TGTGCCACCCTACAGGGATCCGAGCAGTACTTC,CATLQGSEQYF
TRBV28,.,TRBJ2-7,.,TGTGCCAGCAGCCCCACAGAATCCTACGAGCAGTACTTC,CASSPTESYEQYF
TRBV3-1/TRBV3-2,TRBD2,TRBJ2-7,.,TGTGCCAGCAGCCAAGGACTAGCGCTTTACTCCTACGAGCAGTACTTC,CASSQGLALYSYEQYF
TRBV27,TRBD2,TRBJ2-3,.,TGTGCCAGCAGATTGCGGGAGTCTTGGATGGATACGCAGTATTTT,CASRLRESWMDTQYF
TRBV11-2,TRBD1,TRBJ2-7,.,TGTGCCAGCAGCTTGTCCGGGACAGGGTACGAGCAGTACTTC,CASSLSGTGYEQYF
TRBV6-2/TRBV6-3,.,TRBJ1-5,.,TGTGCCAGCAGCAACCCGGGGAATCAGCCCCAGCATTTT,CASSNPGNQPQHF
TRBV7-2,.,TRBJ2-1,.,TGTGCCAGCAGCCACGACAGGGAGGTTAGGAATGAGCAGTTCTTC,CASSHDREVRNEQFF
TRBV27,.,TRBJ1-5,.,TGTGCCAGCAGTAACAGGGTGAATCAGCCCCAGCATTTT,CASSNRVNQPQHF
TRBV6-5,TRBD1,TRBJ1-4,.,TGTGCCAGCAGGGACAGGGAGTACCAAAAACTGTTTTTT,CASRDREYQKLFF
TRBV7-9,.,TRBJ1-2,.,TGTGCCAGCAGCTTAGTAGGGGGCTATGGCTACACCTTC,CASSLVGGYGYTF
TRBV29-1,TRBD2,TRBJ2-1,.,TGCAGCGTTAGGCTAGCGGGTTACAATGAGCAGTTCTTC,CSVRLAGYNEQFF
TRBV4-3,.,TRBJ2-1,.,TGCGCCAGCAGCCAAGACAGGGGGGCGGGTGAGCAGTTCTTC,CASSQDRGAGEQFF
TRBV10-3,TRBD1,TRBJ1-2,once,TGTGCCATCAGTGAGCCGGACAGGGTAGCCTATGGCTACACCTTC,CAISEPDRVAYGYTF
TRBV5-1,.,TRBJ2-2,.,TGCGCCAGCACAGGGGCGAACACCGGGGAGCTGTTTTTT,CASTGANTGELFF
TRBV27,.,TRBJ1-1,few,TGTGCCAGCAACCATCTCGGCCAGGGTGAAGCTTTCTTT,CASNHLGQGEAFF
TRBV9,.,TRBJ1-3,.,TGTGCCAGCAGCCCTAGTGTCGGAAACACCATATATTTT,CASSPSVGNTIYF
TRBV29-1,TRBD1,TRBJ1-5,.,TGCAGCGTTGTGCGGACGTCGGACAGGACCCAGCATTTT,CSVVRTSDRTQHF
TRBV14,.,TRBJ2-6,.,TGTGCCAGCAGCCATCAGGACAGCTCTGGGGCCAACGTCCTGACTTTC,CASSHQDSSGANVLTF
TRBV4-2,TRBD2,TRBJ2-2,.,TGTGCCAGCAGCCCCCTCGCGGGAGAAACCGGGGAGCTGTTTTTT,CASSPLAGETGELFF
TRBV28,TRBD2,TRBJ2-7,.,TGTGCCAGCAGTGCCGCCCTAGCGGGAACCTACGAGCAGTACTTC,CASSAALAGTYEQYF
TRBV11-3,TRBD1,TRBJ2-3,.,TGTGCCAGCAGCTTAAGGACAGGGGGCGGGGATACGCAGTATTTT,CASSLRTGGGDTQYF
TRBV5-1,TRBD1,TRBJ1-2,once,TGCGCCAGCAGCTGGACAGGGGGGGACGGCTACACCTTC,CASSWTGGDGYTF
TRBV7-9,TRBD1,TRBJ1-4,.,TGTGCCAGCAGGATCCCGACGGACAGGGGTGAAAAACTGTTTTTT,CASRIPTDRGEKLFF
TRBV18,TRBD1,TRBJ2-2,.,TGTGCCAGCTCACCTCAACCGACAGGGACCGGGGAGCTGTTTTTT,CASSPQPTGTGELFF
TRBV6-2/TRBV6-3,TRBD1,TRBJ2-1,.,TGTGCCAGCAGCCTAGGGACAGAGTTCTACAATGAGCAGTTCTTC,CASSLGTEFYNEQFF
TRBV6-5,.,TRBJ1-6,.,TGTGCCAGCACGATCTACAGGGAGTTGAATTCACCCCTCCACTTT,CASTIYRELNSPLHF
TRBV11-2,TRBD1,TRBJ1-1,.,TGTGCCAGCACCTTCCCCCCCGGACAGGGCGAAGCTTTCTTT,CASTFPPGQGEAFF
TRBV11-3,.,TRBJ1-3,.,TGTGCCAGCAGCTTCCTCGGGGGAACTGGAAACACCATATATTTT,CASSFLGGTGNTIYF
TRBV7-9,TRBD1,TRBJ2-3,.,TGTGCCAGCAGCAGTACAGGGGCGGATACGCAGTATTTT,CASSSTGADTQYF
TRBV11-3,TRBD2,TRBJ2-5,.,TGTGCCAGCAGCTTAGGTCTAGCGGGAGGGCACTTGGGAGAGACCCAGTACTTC,CASSLGLAGGHLGETQYF